The 5 T cell receptor beta chains reported below all come from one sample, sequenced in a study of blood T cell repertoires in COVID-19. The protocol was immunoSEQ multiplex PCR, while the TCRdb copy is restricted to in-frame clones and leaves out a portion. The sample yields fewer than 110,000 clones, 85% to 90% seen once. Material for sequencing was peripheral blood. Every receptor here comes from a human donor in a cohort sampled during active COVID-19.

This sequence joins TRBV9 and TRBJ2-3; the D is unclear. Between the trimmed V and J ends, which lost 0 bases and 4 bases, there was a span of 3 bases. The germline gives CDR1 SGDLS, CDR2 YYNGEE. CDR3 length: 12 residues. The DNA for the CDR3 is TGTGCCAGCAGCGTAGGCGCAGATACGCAGTATTTT. This codes for CASSVGADTQYF.

The V call is TRBV7-2, the J call TRBJ2-4, with 7 bases lining up with TRBD1. CDR3 length equals 17 residues. Germline CDR1 SGHTA, CDR2 FQGNSA. V shed 6 bases and J 0 bases; nucleotides not matched to a gene: 11. CDR3 amino acids: CASRRQGSRGAKNIQYF. CDR3 DNA sequence: TGTGCCAGCAGGAGACAGGGAAGTAGGGGAGCCAAAAACATTCAGTACTTC.

The chain links TRBV30 to TRBJ1-6; 7 nucleotides line up with TRBD1. CDR3 size: 15 residues. Germline-derived CDR1 and CDR2 are GTSNPN and SVGIG (reference sequence). J lost 6 bases, V lost 3 bases, and 8 bases had no gene match. CDR3 coding DNA: TGTGCCTGGAGACCGAGGGACAGCCGTAATTCACCCCTCCACTTT. Its protein product is CAWRPRDSRNSPLHF.

This chain uses TRBV12-3 or TRBV12-4 with TRBJ1-1; D unresolved. CDR3 size: 13 residues. Trimming removed 2 bases at V and 3 bases at J, with 7 bases between. The CDR3 bases are TGTGCCAGCAGTTTATTTACGGACACTGAAGCTTTCTTT. Its protein is CASSLFTDTEAFF.

The chain links TRBV7-9 to TRBJ1-1, with D perhaps matching TRBD1 (5 bases). Germline CDR1 reads SEHNR; CDR2 reads FQNEAQ (reference sequence). This CDR3 spans 14 amino acids. Trimming pared 1 base from V and 5 bases from J, leaving 11 bases between. CDR3 coding DNA: TGTGCCAGCAGCTTAGGGGACTTGGGGACTGAAGCTTTCTTT. It codes for CASSLGDLGTEAFF.